A single count supports the clone carrying this T cell receptor beta chain. What it binds is not known. TCRdb independently ran MiXCR on the reads; one entry per CDR3 protein. The table has some 100,000 distinct CDR3 sequences, 29% seen once. This entry is derived from a study of T cell repertoires in cytomegalovirus infection. Germline CDR1 reads SEHNR; CDR2 reads FQNEAQ (reference sequence). This CDR3 has 13 amino acids. Trimming cost V 4 bases and J 5 bases, with 12 bases left between them. The chain links TRBV7-9 to TRBJ2-7, with unresolved D. Sequenced here: CD8+ T cells from cultured PBMCs, sampled from culture after CMV antigen stimulation. The TCR originated in a human donor in good health (CMV status not recorded). Some clones in this sample may be carry-over from other donors' samples. CDR3 bases: TGTGCCAGCAGCTCCTTTGACCGGGACGAGCAGTACTTC. Residues: CASSSFDRDEQYF.